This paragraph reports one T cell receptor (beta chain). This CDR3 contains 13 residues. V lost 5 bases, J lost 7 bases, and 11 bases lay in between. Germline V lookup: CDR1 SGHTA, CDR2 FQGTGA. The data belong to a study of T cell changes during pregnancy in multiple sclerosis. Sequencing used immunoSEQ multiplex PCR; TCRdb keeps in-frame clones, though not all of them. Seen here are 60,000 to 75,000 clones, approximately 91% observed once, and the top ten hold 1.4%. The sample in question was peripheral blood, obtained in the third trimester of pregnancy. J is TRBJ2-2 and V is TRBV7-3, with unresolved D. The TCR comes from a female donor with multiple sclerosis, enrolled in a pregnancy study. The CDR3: CASSPRSDGELFF. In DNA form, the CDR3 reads TGTGCCAGCAGCCCCAGGTCAGACGGGGAGCTGTTTTTT.